These 19 T cell receptor beta chains were all obtained from the same sample, sequenced in a study of T cells in tuberculosis. Cells were sorted from thawed PBMC rested overnight and stained with GMM-loaded CD1B tetramer, viability dye and anti-CD3. C32 glucose monomycolate from Rhodococcus equi was loaded onto the CD1B tetramers. Clones were read by immunoSEQ multiplex PCR, and TCRdb kept only the in-frame ones, dropping some. The sample includes 80,000 to 90,000 clones, approximately 90% of them seen just once. The sequenced sample was CD1b-GMM tetramer-negative cells sorted from PBMCs. These receptors all stem from an adult woman with latent tuberculosis.

As regards this clone: Other DNA sequences in this sample translate to the same CDR3. The rearrangement joins TRBV10-1 to TRBJ2-7; D is uncertain. There are 11 residues in the CDR3. CDR1 is WNHNN, CDR2 SYGVQD, per germline (reference sequence). V was shortened by 2 bases and J by 5 bases, with 4 bases between the two germline ends. DNA for the CDR3: TGCGCCAGCAGTGAGCTAAACGAGCAGTACTTC. The encoded protein is CASSELNEQYF.

The rearrangement uses TRBV4-1 and TRBJ2-7; 9 bases are shared with TRBD1. This CDR3 contains 15 residues. J lost 5 bases, V lost 1 base, and 6 bases had no gene match. Germline lookup yields CDR1 MGHRA and CDR2 YSYEKL. CDR3 sequence: CASSQGTGGLDEQYF. Written as DNA, the CDR3 is TGCGCCAGCAGCCAAGGAACAGGGGGCTTGGACGAGCAGTACTTC.

The chain recombines TRBV30 with TRBJ1-3; no definite D call. This CDR3 has 10 residues. Between the trimmed V and J ends, which lost 7 bases and 6 bases, there was a span of 7 bases. CDR1 is GTSNPN and CDR2 is SVGIG in the germline V gene (reference sequence). CDR3 sequence (DNA): TGTGCCTCGGGATTAAACACCATATATTTT. Translation: CASGLNTIYF.

V gene TRBV7-9 combines with J gene TRBJ1-2; D might be TRBD1 (5 bases). The CDR3 extends over 18 amino acids. Looked up from germline, CDR1 is SEHNR and CDR2 is FQNEAQ (reference sequence). The ends were cut back, 4 bases at V and 2 bases at J, with 23 bases in the middle. As DNA, the CDR3 is TGTGCCAGCAGCTCCCTCGGTAGGAGGGGCGCAAACAACTATGGCTACACCTTC. This gives the protein CASSSLGRRGANNYGYTF.

The chain has TRBV28 and TRBJ2-4, with TRBD2 as a possible D gene (5 bases). V lost 1 base to trimming and J lost 8 bases, with 12 bases between them. The CDR3 loop spans 14 amino acids. CDR1 MDHEN and CDR2 SYDVKM come from the germline V gene. The CDR3 DNA is TGTGCCAGCAGTTTATTGTCCCTGAGGGACATTCAGTACTTC. Encoded protein: CASSLLSLRDIQYF.

V usage is TRBV6-5 and J usage is TRBJ1-6; D gene unclear. Trimming took 10 bases from V and 2 from J, leaving 15 bases between them. The germline V gene encodes CDR1 MNHEY and CDR2 SVGAGI. This CDR3 has 15 amino acids. CDR3 DNA: TGTGCCACAGTAGGAGGCAGCGCCTATAATTCACCCCTCCACTTT. Translated, it gives CATVGGSAYNSPLHF.

The CDR3 is CASSLGGDHQPQHF. For the CDR3, the DNA is TGTGCCAGCAGCTTAGGCGGGGATCATCAGCCCCAGCATTTT. The genes are TRBV7-9 and TRBJ1-5; D uncertain. Trimming cost V 1 base and J 5 bases, with 9 bases left between them. This CDR3 spans 14 amino acids. Germline loops: CDR1 SEHNR, CDR2 FQNEAQ (reference sequence).

The chain couples TRBV5-1 to TRBJ1-1; weak D call: TRBD1 (6 bases). The V gene lost 1 base and the J gene lost 5 bases, with 18 bases spanning the gap. The CDR3 contains 16 residues. Germline CDR1 reads SGHRS; CDR2 reads YFSETQ. In DNA, the CDR3 is TGCGCCAGCAGCTTGTCTCAGAACAGGGTCATGACTGAAGCTTTCTTT. Translation gives CASSLSQNRVMTEAFF.

The chain joins TRBV30 to TRBJ1-2, with D possibly being TRBD1 (5 bases). V was cut by 4 bases and J by 7 bases, with 19 bases left in between. CDR3 size: 14 residues. CDR1 is GTSNPN and CDR2 is SVGIG in the germline V gene (reference sequence). In DNA, the CDR3 is TGTGCCTGGACCGTTCAGGGTGTCTCGGCTGGCTACACCTTC. This translates into CAWTVQGVSAGYTF.

This chain connects TRBV6-5 to TRBJ1-5; possible D gene TRBD1, 6 bases. The CDR3 extends over 12 amino acids. Germline assignment: CDR1 MNHEY and CDR2 SVGAGI. V was shortened by 5 bases and J by 6 bases, with 8 bases between the two germline ends. The CDR3 DNA sequence: TGTGCCAGCAGTAGGGGGGGTCAGCCCCAGCATTTT. Protein: CASSRGGQPQHF.

J is TRBJ2-3 and V is TRBV7-2; D possibly corresponds to TRBD2 (5 bases). CDR3 length: 17 amino acids. V lost 0 bases and J lost 3, with 16 bases in between. Germline CDR1 reads SGHTA; CDR2 reads FQGNSA. As DNA, the CDR3 is TGTGCCAGCAGCTTAGCGGTAGTGCGGGCGATAACAGATACGCAGTATTTT. This codes for CASSLAVVRAITDTQYF.

This clone has a handful of counts. This chain joins TRBV9 and TRBJ2-5; tentatively, D is TRBD1 (8 bases). The CDR3 runs 15 residues. V was trimmed by 1 base and J by 4 bases, leaving 14 bases between them. The germline gives CDR1 SGDLS, CDR2 YYNGEE. The CDR3 sequence: CASSVTGGVGETQYF. The DNA of the CDR3 is TGTGCCAGCAGCGTAACAGGGGGGGTTGGAGAGACCCAGTACTTC.

The gene calls are TRBV27 and TRBJ1-1, with D unclear. Trimming took off 5 bases at V and 4 bases at J, with 11 bases between the two ends. Per germline, CDR1 MNHEY and CDR2 SMNVEV (reference sequence). This CDR3 spans 13 amino acids. Here the CDR3 DNA reads TGTGCCAGCAGTCACTCCGCCGGCACTGAAGCTTTCTTT. Its protein is CASSHSAGTEAFF.

The V call is TRBV4-2, the J call TRBJ2-2; the match to TRBD2 covers 9 bases. The V gene end was trimmed by 0 bases and the J gene end by 7 bases; junction bases not matched to a gene: 9. This CDR3 contains 17 residues. CDR1 is LGHNA and CDR2 is YNFKEQ in the germline V gene. CDR3 nucleotide sequence: TGTGCCAGCAGCCAAGAAGCCGGGACTAGCTCAGTCGGGGAGCTGTTTTTT. Translated: CASSQEAGTSSVGELFF.

This rearrangement joins TRBV7-6 to TRBJ1-6; the match to TRBD1 covers 7 bases. Germline CDR1 and CDR2: SGHVS and FNYEAQ. The CDR3 loop spans 13 amino acids. V lost 5 bases, J lost 8 bases, and 3 bases stayed unmatched. The CDR3 DNA follows: TGTGCCAGCAGCCCAGACAGGGATTCACCCCTCCACTTT. This codes for CASSPDRDSPLHF.

The chain recombines TRBV6-1 with TRBJ1-3; maybe TRBD1 (5 bases). Germline V gene data show CDR1 as MNHNS and CDR2 as SASEGT. The germline V and J ends were trimmed by 11 bases and 1 base, with 18 bases remaining between them. The CDR3 has 15 residues. The CDR3 is CAAHPPGGSGNTIYF. CDR3 coding DNA: TGTGCCGCACACCCCCCCGGGGGATCTGGAAACACCATATATTTT.

The V call is TRBV5-6, the J call TRBJ2-7; D unresolved. The V gene lost 4 bases and the J gene lost 1 base, with 3 bases spanning the gap. The CDR3 is 11 residues long. Germline-derived CDR1 and CDR2 are SGHDT and YYEEEE. The CDR3 DNA sequence: TGTGCCAGCAGCGCGTCCTACGAGCAGTACTTC. Translated: CASSASYEQYF.

V gene TRBV19 combines with J gene TRBJ1-5; perhaps TRBD1 as D (5 bases). The CDR3 sequence is 17 residues long. The ends were cut back, 0 bases at V and 0 bases at J, with 12 bases in the middle. The V gene's germline CDR1 is LNHDA and CDR2 SQIVND (reference sequence). The chain's CDR3 is CASSIDAQVYSNQPQHF. The DNA for the CDR3 is TGTGCCAGTAGTATAGATGCACAGGTGTATAGCAATCAGCCCCAGCATTTT. The variable domain in full, with the rest retrieved from reference TRBV19 and TRBJ1-5, is DGGITQSPKYLFRKEGQNVTLSCEQNLNHDAMYWYRQDPGQGLRLIYYSQIVNDFQKGDIAEGYSVSREKKESFPLTVTSAQKNPTAFYLCASSIDAQVYSNQPQHFGDGTRLSIL.

This clone was seen once. The gene calls are TRBV5-1 and TRBJ2-3; TRBD1 matches at 10 bases. J was trimmed by 0 bases and V by 4 bases; bases with no gene match: 8. Germline loops: CDR1 SGHRS, CDR2 YFSETQ. CDR3 size: 17 residues. DNA of the CDR3: TGCGCCAGCAGCACTGGAGTGGGACAGGGGAGCACAGATACGCAGTATTTT. It is translated as CASSTGVGQGSTDTQYF.